These T cell receptor beta chains were read from a single sample in a study of prognosis after radiotherapy for stage I lung cancer. Using its own MiXCR run on the multiplex PCR reads, TCRdb lists one record per CDR3 protein. The table lists about 24,000 distinct CDR3 sequences, approximately 39% of them singletons. Sequences were derived from PBMCs, sampled before or after stereotactic body radiation therapy (not recorded which). The source is a donor of 50 years or more with non-small cell lung cancer. Each CDR3 is given with its conserved first and last residue. The order of the fields is V gene, D gene, CDR3 length, clone size, J gene, CDR3 DNA, CDR3 protein. A D gene is named only where the DNA matches it firmly. Some rows mark clone size as missing; the rest say once, few, many or name a class of expanded clone.

>TRBV20-1|.|12|many|TRBJ2-7
TGCAGTGCTAACAGGGCTGGCGACGAGCAGTACTTC
CSANRAGDEQYF
>TRBV30|TRBD1|14|few|TRBJ1-3
TGTGCCTGGGCCCAGGGGGCCGGTGGAAACACCATATATTTT
CAWAQGAGGNTIYF
>TRBV6-2/TRBV6-3|.|16|.|TRBJ2-2
TGTGCCAGCATCCCGGAGGTCTATGGGGACTTGAGGGTGGTGTTTTTT
CASIPEVYGDLRVVFF
>TRBV5-6|TRBD1|16|many|TRBJ2-7
TGTGCCAGCAGCTTGACCAGAGGACAGGGCTCCTACGAGCAGTACTTC
CASSLTRGQGSYEQYF
>TRBV5-1|TRBD1|15|.|TRBJ2-7
TGCGCCAGCAGCTCGGGACAGGAGGGCATCTACGAGCAGTACTTC
CASSSGQEGIYEQYF
>TRBV24-1|.|15|many|TRBJ1-2
TGTGCCACCAGTGACCCAAAGGCGGGGAACTATGGCTACACCTTC
CATSDPKAGNYGYTF
>TRBV11-2|.|15|.|TRBJ2-1
TGTGCCAGCAGAGGTAGGAATTTCGTTTACAATCAGCAGTTCTTC
CASRGRNFVYNQQFF
>TRBV28|.|11|.|TRBJ1-1
TGTGCCAGAACAGGACAGCCTGAAGCTTTCTTT
CARTGQPEAFF
>TRBV20-1|TRBD2|15|many|TRBJ2-1
TGCAGTGCTCAAGGACTAGCGGGAGCTCTCAATGAGCAGTTCTTC
CSAQGLAGALNEQFF
>TRBV5-6|TRBD2|14|many|TRBJ2-5
TGTGCCAGCACCCGTGATTTTAGCGGGGAGACCCAGTACTTC
CASTRDFSGETQYF
>TRBV19|.|14|many|TRBJ2-7
TGTGCCAGTAGTACTCGCACAGGTGACCACGAGCAGTACTTC
CASSTRTGDHEQYF
>TRBV9|.|14|few|TRBJ2-3
TGTGCCAGCAGCGCTGAACAGCTCCGAGATACGCAGTATTTT
CASSAEQLRDTQYF
>TRBV19|.|14|.|TRBJ2-7
TGTGCCAGTAGTCCCCAAGGTACCCACTACGAGCAGTACTTC
CASSPQGTHYEQYF
>TRBV30|.|12|many|TRBJ2-3
TGTGCCTGGAGTGTAACCGCAGATACGCAGTATTTT
CAWSVTADTQYF
>TRBV7-3|.|16|many|TRBJ2-3
TGTGCCAGCAGCCCTAGGGGGGGACACCTCACAGATACGCAGTATTTT
CASSPRGGHLTDTQYF
>TRBV18|TRBD1|16|many|TRBJ1-2
TGTGCCAGTCACAACTTTCCACAGGGGTCTAACTATGGCTACACCTTC
CASHNFPQGSNYGYTF
>TRBV6-4|.|18|medium-sized|TRBJ1-2
TGTGCCAGCAGTTACTCCCGGGACGCCGGGGAGGCGAGGGTTGGCTACACCTTC
CASSYSRDAGEARVGYTF